These 26 T cell receptor beta chains were sequenced from one sample in a study of cytomegalovirus exposure and HLA in healthy donors. Use of 60 Vbeta and 13 Jbeta primers characterized the PCR. The repertoire was sequenced with immunoSEQ multiplex PCR; TCRdb's copy has only in-frame clones and lacks some. The sample yields about 140,000 clones, approximately 84% seen once. Sequencing input: PBMCs. The receptors shown here come from a man aged 25 to 40 in good health and CMV-seropositive.

The V and J genes are TRBV6-5 and TRBJ2-7; tentatively, D is TRBD2 (5 bases). Germline V gives CDR1 MNHEY, CDR2 SVGAGI. CDR3 size: 14 residues. The V gene lost 5 bases and the J gene lost 3 bases, with 14 bases spanning the gap. The CDR3 bases are TGTGCCAGCAGTGTTCCCGGAGGTGGCTACGAGCAGTACTTC. This codes for CASSVPGGGYEQYF.

This clone was observed a handful of times. The chain couples TRBV6-1 to TRBJ1-1, with 10 bases lining up with TRBD1. The germline CDR1 and CDR2 sequences are MNHNS and SASEGT. J lost 5 bases, V lost 3 bases, and 6 bases had no gene match. This CDR3 spans 15 amino acids. The CDR3 loop is CASSETTGGKTEAFF. The DNA of the CDR3 is TGTGCCAGCAGTGAGACGACAGGGGGCAAGACTGAAGCTTTCTTT.

In nucleotides, the CDR3 is TGTGCCAGCAAGGGGACTAGCCACAATGAGCAGTTCTTC. It encodes CASKGTSHNEQFF. The chain links TRBV28 to TRBJ2-1; 9 bases line up with TRBD2. Trimming took 7 bases from V and 5 from J; bases not matched to a gene: 3. This CDR3 has 13 amino acids. Germline V gene lookup returns CDR1 MDHEN and CDR2 SYDVKM.

This clone was counted only a few times. The chain joins TRBV6-1 to TRBJ1-1; 8 positions agree with TRBD1. The V segment lost 7 bases and the J segment 8 bases; nucleotides outside the gene matches: 9. The CDR3 totals 13 residues. The germline V gene has CDR1 MNHNS and CDR2 SASEGT. The CDR3 spells CASIERQGREAFF. CDR3 DNA: TGTGCCAGCATCGAAAGACAGGGGAGGGAAGCTTTCTTT.

The chain uses TRBV7-6 and TRBJ2-7; 7 bases are shared with TRBD1. The CDR3 consists of 18 residues. Germline-derived CDR1 and CDR2 are SGHVS and FNYEAQ. The V and J ends lost 3 bases and 0 bases, in that order; junction bases with no gene match: 14. In nucleotides, the CDR3 is TGTGCCAGCAGCTTCCAACCCCAGACAGGGAGAAGCTCCTACGAGCAGTACTTC. Translated, it gives CASSFQPQTGRSSYEQYF.

This chain uses TRBV6-1 with TRBJ2-7; TRBD1 might be the D (6 bases). Germline CDR1 and CDR2: MNHNS and SASEGT. There are 12 residues in the CDR3. V lost 6 bases and J lost 7, with 13 bases in between. CDR3 coding DNA: TGTGCCAGCAGCGCCGGGACATTGGAGCAGTACTTC. It codes for CASSAGTLEQYF.

The rearrangement joins TRBV7-9 to TRBJ2-7, with D tentatively TRBD2 (5 bases). The CDR3 contains 14 residues. V lost 3 bases and J lost 2, with 11 bases in between. Germline CDR1 SEHNR, CDR2 FQNEAQ (reference sequence). The CDR3 is CASSFTSYTYEQYF. In nucleotides, the CDR3 is TGTGCCAGCAGCTTCACTAGTTATACCTACGAGCAGTACTTC.

The rearrangement uses TRBV28 and TRBJ2-7; D is possibly TRBD1 (5 bases). The CDR3 extends over 14 amino acids. The germline V gene has CDR1 MDHEN and CDR2 SYDVKM. The V end lost 2 bases, the J end lost 7 bases, and 15 bases lay between the germline ends. The CDR3: CASSLVRVGVEQYF. The CDR3, as DNA: TGTGCCAGCAGTTTAGTCAGGGTAGGGGTAGAGCAGTACTTC.

This clone has just one count. The chain links TRBV6-1 to TRBJ2-5, with a possible D match to TRBD2 (6 bases). Germline CDR1 is MNHNS and CDR2 is SASEGT. There are 13 residues in the CDR3. V was clipped by 8 bases and J by 7 bases, with 17 bases between them. In DNA form, the CDR3 reads TGTGCCAGCGAAGCCGGGACGGAGGGGACCCAGTACTTC. It codes for CASEAGTEGTQYF.

The chain carries TRBV2 and TRBJ2-5; D call uncertain. The length of the CDR3 is 14 residues. In germline, CDR1 is SNHLY, CDR2 FYNNEI. With 6 bases removed from V and 0 bases from J, the gap between germline ends came to 11 bases. This CDR3 is CASRYREYQETQYF. CDR3 nucleotide sequence: TGTGCCAGCAGGTACAGAGAGTACCAAGAGACCCAGTACTTC.

A note on this clone: The conserved closing phenylalanine or tryptophan is absent in this CDR3, likely reflecting a read error. The chain joins TRBV4-2 to TRBJ2-7, with 8 positions matching TRBD2. Germline CDR1 and CDR2: LGHNA and YNFKEQ. This CDR3 is 15 amino acids long. V lost 0 bases, J lost 3 bases, and 4 bases stayed unmatched. The CDR3 bases are TGTGCCAGCAGCCAAGATTTAGCGGGGATCTACGAGCAGTACCTC. Translation gives CASSQDLAGIYEQYL.

The chain joins TRBV5-5 to TRBJ1-2; D might be TRBD1 (5 bases). The CDR3 loop spans 15 amino acids. The germline V and J ends were trimmed by 3 bases and 0 bases, with 12 bases remaining between them. CDR1 is SGHKS and CDR2 is YYEKEE in the germline V gene (reference sequence). The CDR3 spells CASSSTWGANYGYTF. The CDR3 DNA reads TGTGCCAGCAGCTCAACGTGGGGGGCTAACTATGGCTACACCTTC. The full variable domain, in which reference TRBV5-5 and TRBJ1-2 provide the parts outside the CDR3, is DAGVTQSPTHLIKTRGQQVTLRCSPISGHKSVSWYQQVLGQGPQFIFQYYEKEERGRGNFPDRFSARQFPNYSSELNVNALLLGDSALYLCASSSTWGANYGYTFGSGTRLTVV.

CDR3 region: CASSTGGSPYEQYF. DNA of the CDR3: TGTGCCAGTAGTACAGGGGGCTCCCCCTACGAGCAGTACTTC. The chain carries TRBV19 and TRBJ2-7, with 8 positions matching TRBD1. With 4 bases clipped from V and 2 bases from J, the junction kept 4 bases outside the gene matches. CDR1 and CDR2 (germline): LNHDA, SQIVND (reference sequence). CDR3 length: 14 amino acids.

This clone was detected a few times. The rearrangement joins TRBV6-1 to TRBJ1-5; D is ambiguous. V shed 4 bases and J shed 0 bases, with 7 bases lying between them. From germline, CDR1 is MNHNS and CDR2 SASEGT. This CDR3 spans 14 amino acids. The CDR3 sequence is CASSAQYSNQPQHF. DNA of the CDR3: TGTGCCAGCAGTGCTCAGTATAGCAATCAGCCCCAGCATTTT.

This clone was recorded once. V usage is TRBV29-1 and J usage is TRBJ2-5; TRBD1 agrees at 9 bases. The J call may be wrong; the DNA end is better matched by TRBJ2-7. The length of the CDR3 is 16 residues. Germline CDR1 and CDR2: SQVTM and ANQGSEA. CDR3 sequence: CSVTGTGTGWKFEQYF. The CDR3 DNA reads as TGCAGCGTTACCGGGACAGGGACAGGGTGGAAATTCGAGCAGTACTTC.

This chain uses TRBV19 with TRBJ2-3; D remains unclear. There are 15 residues in the CDR3. Germline V CDR1 and CDR2: LNHDA, SQIVND (reference sequence). V was clipped by 4 bases and J by 2 bases, with 13 bases between them. In DNA form, the CDR3 reads TGTGCCAGTAGTAGTGAGGATTTACCCACAGATACGCAGTATTTT. The encoded protein is CASSSEDLPTDTQYF.

The J gene is TRBJ2-5, the V gene TRBV5-1; possible D gene TRBD1, 6 bases. CDR3 length equals 15 residues. CDR1 and CDR2 (germline): SGHRS, YFSETQ. V dropped 3 bases and J dropped 4 bases, with 16 bases sitting between them. As DNA, the CDR3 is TGCGCCAGCAGCTGGCAGAGGGGGAGAGCAGAGACCCAGTACTTC. It specifies CASSWQRGRAETQYF.

The rearrangement uses TRBV29-1 and TRBJ2-7; D is perhaps TRBD2 (7 bases). This CDR3 contains 15 residues. Germline assignment: CDR1 SQVTM and CDR2 ANQGSEA. Trimming shortened V by 7 bases and J by 3 bases, and 22 bases separated the two germline ends. CDR3 in amino acids: CSGGGGAGEGYEQYF. The CDR3, as DNA: TGCAGCGGAGGGGGAGGTGCGGGAGAGGGCTACGAGCAGTACTTC.

This clone has only a few counts. CDR3 sequence: CASSLEDTSGKGTDTQYF. CDR3 DNA sequence: TGTGCCAGCAGCTTAGAGGACACTAGCGGGAAGGGGACAGATACGCAGTATTTT. This chain uses TRBV11-3 with TRBJ2-3; 10 nucleotides match TRBD2. The germline V gene has CDR1 SGHNT and CDR2 YENEEA. The ends lost 0 bases at V and 3 bases at J; junction bases unmatched: 9. The CDR3 runs 18 residues.

This chain connects TRBV5-1 to TRBJ1-1; 8 bases align to TRBD1. V dropped 7 bases and J dropped 4; count of bases not matched to a gene: 12. Germline V gives CDR1 SGHRS, CDR2 YFSETQ. The CDR3 is 15 residues long. The CDR3 spells CASSEMTGAATEAFF. In DNA form, the CDR3 reads TGCGCCAGCTCCGAAATGACAGGGGCGGCCACTGAAGCTTTCTTT. The entire variable domain, with the rest obtained from reference TRBV5-1 and TRBJ1-1, is as follows: KAGVTQTPRYLIKTRGQQVTLSCSPISGHRSVSWYQQTPGQGLQFLFEYFSETQRNKGNFPGRFSGRQFSNSRSEMNVSTLELGDSALYLCASSEMTGAATEAFFGQGTRLTVV.

CDR3 sequence: CASGSGGVQETQYF. In DNA form, the CDR3 reads TGTGCTAGTGGTAGCGGGGGGGTTCAAGAGACCCAGTACTTC. This sequence joins TRBV12-5 and TRBJ2-5; 10 bases match TRBD2. The CDR3 totals 14 residues. The ends lost 5 bases at V and 2 bases at J; junction bases unmatched: 2. CDR1 is LGHNT, CDR2 FRNRAP, per germline.

This clone was counted only a few times. The genes are TRBV6-5 and TRBJ1-4; 9 nucleotides line up with TRBD1. The CDR3 spans 14 residues. Germline CDR1 MNHEY, CDR2 SVGAGI. J gave up 5 bases and V 6 bases, and 4 bases lay outside the gene matches. CDR3 in amino acids: CASSQDRGNEKLFF. The CDR3 DNA follows: TGTGCCAGCAGCCAGGACAGGGGAAATGAAAAACTGTTTTTT.

This clone was seen a handful of times. The V call is TRBV5-4, the J call TRBJ1-5, with D unresolved. This CDR3 spans 14 amino acids. Deletions cut 2 bases from V and 3 bases from J, with 9 bases between. CDR1 and CDR2 from the germline V gene are SGHNT and YYREEE (reference sequence). The CDR3 bases are TGTGCCAGCAGCTTCGGAGGGCACAATCAGCCCCAGCATTTT. Amino acids: CASSFGGHNQPQHF.

The chain combines TRBV6-5 with TRBJ1-1; D call uncertain. From germline, CDR1 is MNHEY and CDR2 SVGAGI. The length of the CDR3 is 12 residues. With 6 bases removed from V and 5 bases from J, the gap between germline ends came to 10 bases. In DNA form, the CDR3 reads TGTGCCAGCAGACAGTATGGGACTGAAGCTTTCTTT. Protein: CASRQYGTEAFF.

This clone was detected a few times. The chain employs TRBV5-1 and TRBJ1-4; D possibly corresponds to TRBD1 (5 bases). CDR1 is SGHRS and CDR2 is YFSETQ in the germline V gene. V lost 4 bases, J lost 7 bases, and 14 bases lay in between. CDR3 length equals 14 residues. The CDR3 is CASSPRTMGEKLFF. The DNA of the CDR3 is TGCGCCAGCAGCCCACGGACAATGGGTGAAAAACTGTTTTTT.

In this sample, this clone turned up once. The rearrangement links TRBV19 to TRBJ2-1; no firm D call. V dropped 4 bases and J dropped 3 bases, with 7 bases sitting between them. Germline V lookup: CDR1 LNHDA, CDR2 SQIVND (reference sequence). The CDR3 loop spans 13 amino acids. Here the CDR3 reads CASSTQIYNEQFF. The CDR3 nucleotides read TGTGCCAGTAGTACCCAAATCTACAATGAGCAGTTCTTC.